The clone carrying this T cell receptor (beta chain) appeared a few times. The PCR used 60 Vbeta and 13 Jbeta primers. Profiled with immunoSEQ multiplex PCR; TCRdb holds only in-frame clones, not every one. The sample contains some 190,000 clones, 8.5% to 10% of which appear only once. This entry belongs to a study of cytomegalovirus exposure and HLA in healthy donors. Germline-derived CDR1 and CDR2 are MDHEN and SYDVKM. The CDR3 sequence is 15 residues long. The V gene end was trimmed by 6 bases and the J gene end by 3 bases; junction bases not matched to a gene: 3. The sequencing input was PBMCs. This chain connects TRBV28 to TRBJ2-2; 11 nucleotides align to TRBD2. The source is a woman younger than 45 in good health and CMV-seropositive. DNA for the CDR3: TGTGCCAGCAGACGGGGACTAGCGGACACCGGGGAGCTGTTTTTT. Translation: CASRRGLADTGELFF.